A selection of T cell receptor beta chains follows, all from one sample in a study of T cells in localized non-small cell lung cancer. The method was immunoSEQ multiplex PCR; TCRdb's version includes in-frame clones alone and lacks a portion of them. This sample has some 53,000 clones, with about nine tenths found just once. Sample: peripheral blood, taken before any cancer treatment. These receptors were collected from a male donor older than 55 with stage III squamous cell lung carcinoma. Both conserved end residues are part of each CDR3. Each record gives: D gene, CDR3 length, V gene, clone size, J gene, CDR3 protein, CDR3 DNA. The D gene is left open where the match is weak. Size values are once, few and many counts, or a class for expanded clones, and some rows have none.

TRBD2	13	TRBV5-1	once	TRBJ2-7	CASSLAGGVEQYF	TGCGCCAGCAGCTTGGCCGGGGGGGTCGAGCAGTACTTC
NA	16	TRBV28	NA	TRBJ1-2	CASSLSVMGLQNGYTF	TGTGCCAGCAGTTTGTCGGTTATGGGGCTGCAAAATGGCTACACCTTC
TRBD1	14	TRBV4-2	NA	TRBJ2-7	CASSQVGTGGEQYF	TGTGCCAGCAGCCAAGTAGGGACAGGGGGCGAGCAGTACTTC
NA	15	TRBV6-1	once	TRBJ1-5	CASTPLVGANQPQHF	TGTGCCAGCACCCCTTTAGTGGGGGCGAATCAGCCCCAGCATTTT
NA	13	TRBV30	NA	TRBJ1-1	CAWSHGRDTEAFF	TGTGCCTGGAGTCACGGACGCGACACTGAAGCTTTCTTT
TRBD1	14	TRBV6-1	NA	TRBJ2-1	CASTRQGGENEQFF	TGTGCCAGCACCCGACAGGGGGGTGAAAATGAGCAGTTCTTC
NA	13	TRBV15	NA	TRBJ2-7	CATSRDRRDLLYF	TGTGCCACCAGCAGAGATCGCAGGGACTTGCTGTACTTC
NA	14	TRBV28	NA	TRBJ2-7	CASSRPRTVYEQYF	TGTGCCAGCAGCCGTCCCAGGACCGTCTACGAGCAGTACTTC
NA	15	TRBV12-5	NA	TRBJ2-3	CASGWDTDGTDTQYF	TGTGCTAGTGGTTGGGATACAGACGGCACAGATACGCAGTATTTT
NA	16	TRBV15	NA	TRBJ1-6	CATSSSLTAPNSPLHF	TGTGCCACCAGCAGCTCCCTGACAGCCCCGAATTCACCCCTCCACTTT
TRBD1	14	TRBV19	once	TRBJ2-7	CASSLRDRSYEQYF	TGTGCCAGTAGCCTTAGGGACAGGTCCTACGAGCAGTACTTC
NA	15	TRBV10-3	NA	TRBJ2-2	CAISEGGTNTGELFF	TGTGCCATCAGTGAGGGGGGTACCAACACCGGGGAGCTGTTTTTT
NA	14	TRBV25-1	NA	TRBJ1-4	CASSELEQGEKLFF	TGTGCCAGCAGTGAATTGGAGCAGGGCGAAAAACTGTTTTTT
NA	14	TRBV9	NA	TRBJ1-3	CASSGGGRGNTIYF	TGTGCCAGCAGCGGCGGGGGGCGTGGAAACACCATATATTTT
NA	14	TRBV6-5	NA	TRBJ2-1	CASSSTAPTGEQFF	TGTGCCAGCAGTTCCACTGCCCCCACGGGTGAGCAGTTCTTC
TRBD2	15	TRBV5-1	NA	TRBJ2-5	CASSLSSGGGETQYF	TGCGCCAGCAGCTTATCTAGCGGGGGGGGAGAGACCCAGTACTTC
NA	13	TRBV2	NA	TRBJ2-6	CASRGTGANVLTF	TGTGCCAGCAGGGGGACTGGGGCCAACGTCCTGACTTTC
NA	13	TRBV2	NA	TRBJ1-5	CASTGDSNQPQHF	TGTGCCAGCACGGGGGATAGCAATCAGCCCCAGCATTTT
NA	14	TRBV9	NA	TRBJ2-1	CASSVGTTYNEQFF	TGTGCCAGCAGCGTCGGGACAACCTACAATGAGCAGTTCTTC
NA	13	TRBV6-1	NA	TRBJ1-1	CASTTTANTEAFF	TGTGCCAGCACCACCACAGCGAACACTGAAGCTTTCTTT
TRBD2	16	TRBV18	NA	TRBJ2-3	CASSRTSGGATDTQYF	TGTGCCAGCTCACGGACTAGCGGGGGGGCGACAGATACGCAGTATTTT
NA	14	TRBV14	NA	TRBJ2-3	CASSQDSFLDTQYF	TGTGCCAGCAGCCAAGACAGCTTTTTGGATACGCAGTATTTT
NA	13	TRBV5-1	NA	TRBJ2-5	CASSLLYQETQYF	TGCGCCAGCAGCTTACTGTACCAAGAGACCCAGTACTTC
NA	14	TRBV5-1	NA	TRBJ1-6	CASSLGAWDSPLHF	TGCGCCAGCAGCTTGGGGGCTTGGGATTCACCCCTCCACTTT
TRBD1	15	TRBV5-5	NA	TRBJ2-7	CASIPGTGARYEQYF	TGTGCCAGCATCCCGGGGACAGGGGCTAGATACGAGCAGTACTTC
TRBD2	15	TRBV19	NA	TRBJ2-1	CASTVAGSSYNEQFF	TGTGCCAGTACCGTAGCGGGGAGCTCCTACAATGAGCAGTTCTTC
NA	13	TRBV19	NA	TRBJ1-5	CASSIVADQPQHF	TGTGCCAGTAGTATAGTGGCCGATCAGCCCCAGCATTTT
NA	13	TRBV6-5	NA	TRBJ1-2	CASSLDGFRGYTF	TGTGCCAGCAGTTTGGACGGCTTCAGAGGCTACACCTTC
NA	13	TRBV29-1	few	TRBJ1-1	CSLRDQVNTEAFF	TGCAGCTTAAGAGATCAAGTGAACACTGAAGCTTTCTTT
NA	14	TRBV5-6	NA	TRBJ2-5	CASSSRTSGETQYF	TGTGCCAGCAGCTCGCGGACAAGTGGGGAGACCCAGTACTTC
TRBD2	17	TRBV9	once	TRBJ2-1	CASSVGMGLAGNNEQFF	TGTGCCAGCAGCGTAGGAATGGGACTAGCGGGGAACAATGAGCAGTTCTTC
TRBD1	13	TRBV5-4	once	TRBJ1-2	CASTIKGADGYTF	TGTGCCAGCACCATTAAGGGGGCAGATGGCTACACCTTC
NA	16	TRBV5-1	NA	TRBJ2-3	CASSLGLTGSTDTQYF	TGCGCCAGCAGCTTGGGACTGACAGGCAGCACAGATACGCAGTATTTT
NA	14	TRBV7-3	NA	TRBJ2-1	CASSLRGAGDEQFF	TGTGCCAGCAGCTTACGTGGGGCCGGGGATGAGCAGTTCTTC
TRBD2	15	TRBV5-1	NA	TRBJ2-1	CASRLAGESYNEQFF	TGCGCCAGCAGACTAGCGGGAGAGTCCTACAATGAGCAGTTCTTC
NA	14	TRBV6-5	once	TRBJ2-7	CASSYGPGSYEQYF	TGTGCCAGCAGTTACGGACCAGGCTCCTACGAGCAGTACTTC
TRBD2	13	TRBV19	NA	TRBJ2-2	CASSTTSFGELFF	TGTGCCAGTAGTACGACTAGCTTTGGGGAGCTGTTTTTT
NA	14	TRBV5-1	few	TRBJ2-5	CASSLRQPQETQYF	TGCGCCAGCAGCTTGCGGCAGCCCCAAGAGACCCAGTACTTC
NA	17	TRBV19	NA	TRBJ1-5	CASSPRREGYSNQPQHF	TGTGCCAGTAGTCCCCGCCGAGAAGGATATAGCAATCAGCCCCAGCATTTT
NA	13	TRBV9	NA	TRBJ2-1	CASSVKHYNEQFF	TGTGCCAGCAGCGTAAAGCATTACAATGAGCAGTTCTTC
TRBD1	15	TRBV6-5	NA	TRBJ2-3	CASSYGQGGTNTQYF	TGTGCCAGCAGTTACGGACAGGGAGGCACAAATACGCAGTATTTT
TRBD1	13	TRBV7-2	NA	TRBJ1-4	CVEDRGRQEKLFF	TGTGTCGAAGACAGGGGGCGGCAAGAAAAACTGTTTTTT
NA	14	TRBV6-1	once	TRBJ2-2	CAIRGRWNTGELFF	TGTGCCATCCGAGGGAGATGGAACACCGGGGAGCTGTTTTTT
NA	13	TRBV28	NA	TRBJ1-1	CASSLRVPTEAFF	TGTGCCAGCAGTTTAAGAGTACCTACTGAAGCTTTCTTT
NA	12	TRBV4-1	NA	TRBJ2-2	CASSQNTGELFF	TGCGCCAGCAGCCAGAACACCGGGGAGCTGTTTTTT
NA	15	TRBV5-1	NA	TRBJ1-1	CASSPGRIRNTEAFF	TGCGCCAGCAGCCCAGGACGGATAAGGAACACTGAAGCTTTCTTT
NA	16	TRBV5-1	NA	TRBJ2-3	CASSLALNQRTDTQYF	TGCGCCAGCAGCTTGGCCTTGAATCAGCGCACAGATACGCAGTATTTT
NA	13	TRBV30	NA	TRBJ1-1	CAWSNGEGTEAFF	TGTGCCTGGAGTAACGGTGAGGGCACTGAAGCTTTCTTT
NA	18	TRBV5-6	NA	TRBJ2-5	CASSLAAGGRFGQETQYF	TGTGCCAGCAGCTTGGCTGCGGGTGGGAGGTTTGGCCAAGAGACCCAGTACTTC
TRBD1	13	TRBV19	few	TRBJ1-5	CASSIDRDQPQHF	TGTGCCAGTAGTATCGACAGGGACCAGCCCCAGCATTTT
NA	16	TRBV11-2	NA	TRBJ2-1	CASSVLGSRPYNEQFF	TGTGCCAGCAGCGTCCTAGGATCCCGACCCTACAATGAGCAGTTCTTC
NA	13	TRBV9	NA	TRBJ1-3	CASSEGARNTIYF	TGTGCCAGCAGTGAGGGCGCCCGGAACACCATATATTTT
NA	13	TRBV7-3	once	TRBJ1-1	CASSPPGNTEAFF	TGTGCCAGCAGCCCCCCCGGGAACACTGAAGCTTTCTTT
NA	14	TRBV11-1	NA	TRBJ1-3	CASTSWTDGNTIYF	TGTGCCAGCACCTCTTGGACAGATGGAAACACCATATATTTT
NA	13	TRBV30	NA	TRBJ1-2	CAWTTRGSQGYTF	TGTGCCTGGACCACCAGGGGCTCACAAGGCTACACCTTC
TRBD1	15	TRBV7-8	NA	TRBJ1-2	CASSLGGQGSYGYTF	TGTGCCAGCAGCTTGGGGGGACAGGGATCCTATGGCTACACCTTC
NA	15	TRBV10-1	few	TRBJ1-2	CASRDWAPINYGYTF	TGCGCCAGCAGGGATTGGGCCCCAATTAACTATGGCTACACCTTC
NA	14	TRBV19	NA	TRBJ1-2	CATSREGVYYGYTF	TGTGCCACCAGCCGGGAGGGAGTGTACTATGGCTACACCTTC
TRBD2	13	TRBV7-2	NA	TRBJ2-1	CASRWAGGDEQFF	TGTGCCAGCAGATGGGCGGGGGGGGATGAGCAGTTCTTC